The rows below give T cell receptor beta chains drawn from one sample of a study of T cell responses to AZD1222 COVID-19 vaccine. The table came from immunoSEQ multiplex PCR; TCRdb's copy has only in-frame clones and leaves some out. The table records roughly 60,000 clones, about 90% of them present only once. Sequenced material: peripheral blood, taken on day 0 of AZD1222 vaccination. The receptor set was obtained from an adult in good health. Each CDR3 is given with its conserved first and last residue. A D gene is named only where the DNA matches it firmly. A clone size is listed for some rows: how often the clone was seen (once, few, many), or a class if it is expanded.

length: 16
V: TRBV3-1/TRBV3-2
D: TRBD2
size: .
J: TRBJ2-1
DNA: TGTGCCAGCAGCCAAGATCCAGCGGGGGAGCACAATGAGCAGTTCTTC
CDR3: CASSQDPAGEHNEQFF

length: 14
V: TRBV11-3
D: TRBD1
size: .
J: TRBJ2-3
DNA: TGTGCCAGCAGTCGGGACAGGGGATCAGATACGCAGTATTTT
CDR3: CASSRDRGSDTQYF

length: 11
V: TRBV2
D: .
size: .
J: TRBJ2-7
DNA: TGTGCCAGCAGTGAGTGGTACGAGCAGTACTTC
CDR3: CASSEWYEQYF

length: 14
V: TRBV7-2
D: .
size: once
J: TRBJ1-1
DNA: TGTGCCAGCAGCTCCCGATGGAGCGGCGCTGAAGCTTTCTTT
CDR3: CASSSRWSGAEAFF

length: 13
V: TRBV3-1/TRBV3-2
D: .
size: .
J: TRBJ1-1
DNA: TGTGCCAGCAGCCAAGGGTCCTACACTGAAGCTTTCTTT
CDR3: CASSQGSYTEAFF

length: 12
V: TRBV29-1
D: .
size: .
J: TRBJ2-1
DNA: TGCAGCGTTGCTGGGGGCATACATGAGCAGTTCTTC
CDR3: CSVAGGIHEQFF

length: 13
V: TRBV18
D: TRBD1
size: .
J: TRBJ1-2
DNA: TGTGCCAGCTCTCCCGGGACAGAATATGGCTACACCTTC
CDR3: CASSPGTEYGYTF

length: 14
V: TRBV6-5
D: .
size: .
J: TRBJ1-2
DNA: TGTGCCAGCGGAGGAGGGGGGCTAATCTATGGCTACACCTTC
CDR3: CASGGGGLIYGYTF

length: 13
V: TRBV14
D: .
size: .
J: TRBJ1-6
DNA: TGTGCCAGCAGCCAATTGGCTAATTCACCCCTCCACTTT
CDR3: CASSQLANSPLHF

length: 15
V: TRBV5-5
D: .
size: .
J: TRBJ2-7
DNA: TGTGCCAGCAGCTTGCTGCTAGCGAGTCGTTCCGAGCAGTACTTC
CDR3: CASSLLLASRSEQYF

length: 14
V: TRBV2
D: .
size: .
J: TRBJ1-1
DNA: TGTGCCAGCAGTGTAGCATTCCGGGGCACTGAAGCTTTCTTT
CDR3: CASSVAFRGTEAFF

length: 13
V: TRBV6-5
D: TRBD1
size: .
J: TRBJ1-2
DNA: TGTGCCAGCAGGGGGACAGGGAGTAAGGGCTACACCTTC
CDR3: CASRGTGSKGYTF

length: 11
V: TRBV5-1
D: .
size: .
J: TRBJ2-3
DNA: TGCGCCAGCAGCTTCACAGATACGCAGTATTTT
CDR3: CASSFTDTQYF

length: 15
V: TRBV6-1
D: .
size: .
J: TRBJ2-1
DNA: TGTGCCAGCAGTGAAAGACGGCTGGTCTACAATGAGCAGTTCTTC
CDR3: CASSERRLVYNEQFF

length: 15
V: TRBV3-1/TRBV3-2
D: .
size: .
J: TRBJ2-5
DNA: TGTGCCAGCAGCCAAGACCGGGGGGCGGGTGAGACCCAGTACTTC
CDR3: CASSQDRGAGETQYF

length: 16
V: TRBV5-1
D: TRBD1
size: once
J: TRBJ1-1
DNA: TGCGCCAGCAGCTCAGGACAGGGCACCGGGAACACTGAAGCTTTCTTT
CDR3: CASSSGQGTGNTEAFF